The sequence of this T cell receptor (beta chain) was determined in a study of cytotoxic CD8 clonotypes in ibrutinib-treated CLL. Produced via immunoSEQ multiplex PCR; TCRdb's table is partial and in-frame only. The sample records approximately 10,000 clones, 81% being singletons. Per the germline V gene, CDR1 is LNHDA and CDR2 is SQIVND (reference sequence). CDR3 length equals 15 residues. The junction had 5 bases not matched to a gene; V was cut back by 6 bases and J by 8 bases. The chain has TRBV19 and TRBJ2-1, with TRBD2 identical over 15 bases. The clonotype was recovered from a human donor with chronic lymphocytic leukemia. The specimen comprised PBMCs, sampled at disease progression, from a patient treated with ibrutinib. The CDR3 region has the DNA TGTGCCAGTAGGGGACTAGCGGGGGGAGTGGATGAGCAGTTCTTC. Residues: CASRGLAGGVDEQFF.